This entry features one TCR beta chain sequence. The target antigen is unknown. Additional DNA sequences in this sample encode the identical CDR3. This sample is part of a study of shared clonotypes between healthy human individuals. Study details: Each donor's CD4 naive and CD4 memory cells filled three plates apiece, CD8 naive two, and CD8 memory one.

The repertoire was sequenced with immunoSEQ multiplex PCR; TCRdb's copy has only in-frame clones and lacks some. The sample includes over a million clones, about 84% of them seen just once. Trimming cost V 3 bases and J 5 bases; bases outside gene matches: 4. The CDR3 runs 14 residues. In germline, CDR1 is MNHEY, CDR2 SMNVEV (reference sequence). Regarding the study as a whole: Among several donors, roughly 5% of naive CD4 clonotypes were found in common. Researchers sampled blood only, noting tissue repertoires likely differ.

The donor cohort consisted entirely of Caucasian adults residing in Nashville, Tennessee. V is TRBV27 and J is TRBJ1-5; TRBD1 agrees at 7 bases. Sequencing was done on a sample of memory CD4+ T cells from PBMCs. Sample subset: CD45RA-negative fraction. The clonotype was recovered from a man aged 18 to 29 in good health. Some clones in this sample may be carry-over from other donors' samples. CDR3 sequence: CASSLEGADQPQHF. The CDR3 DNA follows: TGTGCCAGCAGTTTGGAGGGGGCCGATCAGCCCCAGCATTTT.